The following is a T cell receptor (beta chain) sequence with its context. Its antigen is not yet known. No base quality values were provided; no much bigger clone lies one nucleotide off. The library came from the immunoSEQ multiplex PCR assay. A mixture of 60 forward primers for TCR Vbeta segments and 13 reverse primers for TCR Jbeta segments was used in the multiplex PCR. A multiplex PCR assay on genomic DNA amplified the CDR3 region of rearranged TCR beta genes. On the Illumina HiSeq System, the amplified TCR beta libraries were sequenced as 87-base-pair reads. As for the authors' bioinformatics: A later analysis counted approximately 84 million unique TCR beta chains across the 666 repertoires, and roughly 9.9 million of these chains were shared by at least two donors. Raw reads were error-corrected and collapsed into unique sequences by a nearest-neighbor algorithm in which closely related sequences were merged to remove PCR and sequencing errors. Alignment of CDR3 sequences to IMGT reference sequences was used to assign V, D and J gene segments. For a sequence to be retained, a match of at least six nucleotides to both a V gene segment and a J gene segment was required. A rearrangement was called productive if the CDR3 had no stop codons and remained in frame with V and J, and every other rearrangement was called non-productive. Following IMGT convention, CDR3 was defined as the stretch from the second conserved V-encoded cysteine to the conserved J-encoded phenylalanine. The earlier analysis of 550 to 650 of the donors excluded any sequence lacking an unambiguous match to a single V gene segment. An earlier analysis of a few hundred of the donors called V segments functional above 56.7% productive rearrangements and segregating when the between-donor standard deviation exceeded 5%. To diagnose cytomegalovirus status from the catalog of TCR beta chain sequences, a statistical classification framework was built. A later analysis assigned V and J genes by comparing TCR nucleotide sequences with IMGT/GENE-DB human TR gene sequences. In a later analysis, CDR3 sequences and most-parsimonious VDJ recombination scenarios were assigned using the TCRdist pipeline. In a later analysis, each TCR beta chain was defined by its CDR3 amino acid sequence together with its V-gene family, and reads without a unique V-gene family were excluded. As a way to deal with suspected cross-contamination and a sequencing artifact, a later analysis dropped approximately 570 nucleotide sequences that were highly shared and had low generation probability. For each public chain, a later analysis derived a clonal expansion index from normalized ranks of inferred template counts within each repertoire. A later analysis computed generation probabilities with a VDJ recombination model fitted to out-of-frame rearrangements, and checked the results against IGoR. A later analysis scored TCR-TCR, TCR-HLA and TCR-CMV co-occurrence with hypergeometric tests, applying a repertoire-size bias correction to TCR pairs. A later analysis estimated false discovery rates by permuting HLA or CMV assignments 20 times. In a later analysis, co-occurring TCRs were grouped using DBSCAN, with TCRdist sequence similarity added in when clustering inside HLA-allele-positive subsets. Co-occurrence clustering excluded repertoires with fewer than 30,000 or more than 120,000 public chains, plus five with anomalous nucleotide sharing. This is the immuneACCESS table as TCRdb keeps it, with only in-frame sequences that have V and J called. A part of the clones is gone; compared with another copy, unresolved V genes explain less than half, and the rest is unexplained. V and J calls and clone size are those listed in that table; D and trimming were worked out from the DNA. The sample yields 75,000 to 95,000 clones; roughly four fifths were counted once. The ten largest make up around 5.6% of the sample.

These data belong to a study of cytomegalovirus exposure and HLA in healthy donors (dated by TCRdb to about 2017). General notes on the study: An earlier analysis of roughly 500 of the donors reported about 290 Gb of sequence data and around 110 million unique TCR beta sequences from roughly 180 million T cells. Five DR-DQ haplotypes were treated as single units for association and clustering because of strong linkage in the cohort. HLA typing covered class I and class II loci at four-digit resolution. Donor age, sex, ethnicity and CMV serostatus were collected together with the repertoire data. To predict cytomegalovirus infection status, the study brought together high-throughput TCR immunosequencing, statistical association of individual TCRs with disease status, and machine learning. Rather than using new phenotypic data, the later analysis identified candidate immune exposures from TCR beta sequences and from how often those sequences occurred across donors. An earlier analysis of some 500 of the donors used high-throughput TCR beta sequencing to judge whether each TCR beta V gene segment behaved as functional or pseudogenic. A later analysis re-analyzed previously published TCR beta repertoires from 666 donors and added high-resolution HLA genotyping to study TCR occurrence patterns. The T cell repertoires of roughly 660 subjects were profiled by immunosequencing and related to cytomegalovirus serostatus. Among the approximately 400 genotyped donors, approximately 77% belonged to the genetic ancestry cluster associated with self-reported Caucasian donors. The number of donors typed differed by locus, with about 629-630 for A, B, C, DRB1 and DQB1, approximately 500 for DQA1, 600 to 610 for DPA1, and some 440 for DPB1. A later genetic analysis took genome-wide SNP genotypes for about three fifths of the 666 donors and used that subset as a discovery cohort. An early release covering roughly 580 HLA-typed donors comprised approximately 300 gigabases of sequencing data and around 80 million unique TCR sequences. Every discovery cohort repertoire had been produced on one sequencing platform. Across around 400 genotyped donors of the cohort, an average of about 250,000 unique TCR beta nucleotide sequences per donor were sequenced, and 15% to 20% of those sequences were non-productive. Along with the roughly 700-subject first cohort, a separate validation cohort of roughly 110 different subjects was used. The study was designed to test whether signatures of past pathogen exposure could be identified by cataloging public T cell receptors.

Results the study describes overall, beyond this receptor: Specific HLA alleles were associated with 16,951 TCR beta sequences at a false discovery rate of 0.05 in a later analysis. In a later genetic analysis, a missense DCLRE1C variant was associated with V-gene and J-gene trimming of TCR beta chains, and the association was replicated in an independent cohort. In vitro tests confirmed that a few of the cytomegalovirus-associated TCR beta chains recognize cytomegalovirus antigens. Presence/absence analyses assumed roughly uniform sequencing depth across donors, an assumption that may not hold. CMV serostatus was the only immune exposure information available for the cohort. The authors suggested that the approach could potentially be generalized to other disease states and immunological phenotypes. According to a later analysis, most CMV-associated TCR beta chains appeared to be HLA-restricted, and the HLA associations seemed to be driven largely by CMV exposure. The cohort was sequenced for TCR beta chains only, and without alpha or paired-chain data the features that could be detected were limited. A total of 150 to 200 TCR beta chains were listed by the study as associated with cytomegalovirus. According to a later genetic analysis, donors in an Asian-associated ancestry cluster had fewer N-insertions in productive TCRs than the roughly 700-donor mean. Correlated functional status among segregating V segments might reflect linkage disequilibrium, but an unknown experimental factor could not be ruled out. Because counts were too low, more than 15 rarely observed V segments, including chromosome 9 orphons, were excluded from the earlier analysis of a few hundred of the donors. The 87-base-pair reads could not distinguish some IMGT-functional V segments, including TRBV6-2 and TRBV6-3, so those segments were excluded. Because HLA typing was missing for some donors at each locus, association tests included only the typed subset. In an earlier analysis of some 550 of the donors, most TCR beta V segments were observed in productive rearrangements about 90% or about 30% of the time, broadly matching IMGT annotations. Compared with equally common non-associated chains, HLA-associated TCR beta chains in a later analysis were more clonally expanded and had lower generation probabilities. In both the original and validation cohorts, the classifier was reported to diagnose cytomegalovirus status with high specificity and sensitivity. Across donors, most TCR sequences were observed very rarely, whereas some public TCRs were present in many individuals. A later analysis reported that several top co-occurrence clusters appeared linked to parvovirus B19, influenza, CMV and Epstein-Barr virus. When HLA alleles, especially DR and DQ, strongly co-occurred, TCR associations were difficult to assign to individual alleles. A further reported finding was that TCR beta sequences accurately predicted the HLA-A and HLA-B alleles for most subjects in the first cohort. A cluster of highly shared sequence variants was judged likely to be a technical artifact of the sequencing pipeline. In a later analysis, the rate of TCR association differed among HLA loci, with DRB1 alleles having the most associated TCRs and HLA-C alleles having the fewest.

The cohort comprised under 700 healthy bone marrow donors. All cohort members were sampled while nominally healthy, although unrecorded immune exposures were likely present. The donor tested CMV seropositive, placing the donor among the 310 or so seropositive members of the cohort. Every donor gave a peripheral blood sample, and the peripheral blood mononuclear cells from that sample were used for TCR beta sequencing. The Qiagen DNeasy Blood Extraction Kit was used to extract genomic DNA from the blood cell samples. Deletion took 5 bases off V and 7 bases off J, with a span of 9 bases between the germline ends. CDR3 length: 12 amino acids, cysteine to phenylalanine. Solely the CDR3 DNA is kept, with 36 bases framed from the first base. Based on the germline V gene, the CDR1 and CDR2 sequences are SNHLY and FYNNEI.

The sequence is built from TRBV2 and TRBJ1-5; the D segment could be TRBD1, given 5 matching bases. The origin of this receptor is a woman under 30 in good health and CMV-seropositive. Sequencing used PBMCs. The sequenced DNA: TGTGCCAGCAGTAGCGGGGGGCAGCCCCAGCATTTT. This codes for CASSSGGQPQHF. With the rest looked up from the reference TRBV2 and TRBJ1-5 genes rather than sequenced, the full variable domain is EPEVTQTPSHQVTQMGQEVILRCVPISNHLYFYWYRQILGQKVEFLVSFYNNEISEKSEIFDDQFSVERPDGSNFTLKIRSTKLEDSAMYFCASSSGGQPQHFGDGTRLSIL.